This paragraph covers one T cell receptor beta chain sequence. Its antigen remains undetermined. One base away there is no much larger clone; base qualities are not given. The CDR3, cysteine through phenylalanine, is 12 amino acids long. Of all the DNA, just the CDR3 is kept, 36 bases in frame from base 1. Per the germline V gene (reference sequence), LNHNV is the CDR1 and YYDKDF is the CDR2. V and J are truncated by 5 bases and 5 bases respectively, leaving an intervening sequence of 9 bases. CD3+ T cells were first rested overnight at approximately 2.7 million cells/mL in RPMI 1640 without fetal bovine serum. MACS immunomagnetic beads were used according to the manufacturer's instructions to isolate CD3+ T cells from PBMCs. TRIzol reagent was used to extract total RNA from the cultured T cells. TCRbeta libraries were amplified from RNA using 5' rapid amplification of cDNA ends (5'RACE). Library concentration and integrity were checked with Qubit, an Agilent instrument, and quantitative PCR before sequencing. A commercial service provider sequenced the qualified libraries on Illumina HiSeq or MiSeq. Under the source paper's analysis protocol: TCR sequences in each sample were identified using MiXCR version 1.8.2. For a clone to count as qualified, its CDR3 had to be longer than four amino acids, its nucleotide length had to be in-frame, and the clone could not contain a stop codon. A read containing the complete CDR3 structure was defined as an effective read. Validation of expanded clones was performed by RT-PCR with 24 Vbeta primers, GeneScan spectratyping, and Sanger sequencing. The public reads were reanalyzed by TCRdb: fastp trimming at Q25, MiXCR alignment, in-frame beta chains only. Rows merge per CDR3 protein into single entries with the most common DNA and genes. The V and J calls shown here were made by TCRdb, not taken from the authors' results. The sample table holds about 11,000 distinct CDR3 sequences, of which under 55% were seen once. The leading ten clones occupy about a quarter of the sample.

The data stem from a study of T cell repertoires and leukemia-associated antigens (dated by TCRdb to between 2018 and 2021). Background for the entire study: Around 16 million effective reads were obtained overall, with each sample giving about 5.1 to 6.6 million read pairs and roughly 3 to 5.0 million effective reads. In vitro peptide stimulation of healthy T cells was used with the aim of identifying the antigen recognized by a TCR Vbeta21 clone previously found in CML patients.

The paper's findings and limits, for the study overall: Direct testing of the expanded clones' antigen specificity and function was not done, and further investigation was required. Numbers of Vbeta genes (about 60), Jbeta genes (around 13), VDJ rearrangements and unique CDR3s did not differ significantly among the four groups.

This sequence originates from a female donor in good health. The sample was CD3+ T cells sorted from blood and cultured. The chain couples TRBV15 to TRBJ2-5; the D gene assignment is ambiguous. The encoded CDR3 is CATSGDQETQYF. The DNA reads as follows: TGTGCCACCAGCGGGGATCAGGAGACCCAGTACTTC. Joined to the reference TRBV15 and TRBJ2-5 proteins, this CDR3 gives the full variable domain: DAMVIQNPRYQVTQFGKPVTLSCSQTLNHNVMYWYQQKSSQAPKLLFHYYDKDFNNEADTPDNFQSRRPNTSFCFLDIRSPGLGDTAMYLCATSGDQETQYFGPGTRLLVL.